This TCR beta chain came from a study of Graves' ophthalmopathy and Graves' hyperthyroidism. Study-wide background: Peripheral blood was collected at initial diagnosis, before any treatment. Findings of the study overall: The model predicted ophthalmopathy progression with about 71% sensitivity and around 72% specificity. In separating ophthalmopathy from stable hyperthyroidism, a 13-signature model achieved nearly 90% sensitivity and over 80% specificity.

Beta-chain TCR CDR3 regions were amplified from RNA transcripts. First-round RT-PCR with HTBI primers preceded a second-round multiplex PCR. Via MiXCR, TCRdb re-called the multiplex PCR reads, giving one row per CDR3 protein. Of about 210,000 distinct CDR3 sequences detected, approximately 29% appear once; the ten largest clones hold 9.1%. This clonotype was counted ten times or more. The target antigen is unknown. A volume of around 9.5 ml of fresh peripheral blood supplied the PBMCs. CDR1 and CDR2 (germline): LGHNA, YNFKEQ. Trimming removed 0 bases at V and 1 base at J, with 10 bases between. The CDR3 extends over 15 amino acids.

The J gene is TRBJ2-7, the V gene TRBV4-2; no clear D. This clonotype was obtained from a man in his forties or fifties with Graves' ophthalmopathy. Sequenced sample: peripheral blood. CDR3 sequence (DNA): TGTGCCAGCAGCCAAGATGGCGCAGATTCCTACGAGCAGTACTTC. Translating gives CASSQDGADSYEQYF.